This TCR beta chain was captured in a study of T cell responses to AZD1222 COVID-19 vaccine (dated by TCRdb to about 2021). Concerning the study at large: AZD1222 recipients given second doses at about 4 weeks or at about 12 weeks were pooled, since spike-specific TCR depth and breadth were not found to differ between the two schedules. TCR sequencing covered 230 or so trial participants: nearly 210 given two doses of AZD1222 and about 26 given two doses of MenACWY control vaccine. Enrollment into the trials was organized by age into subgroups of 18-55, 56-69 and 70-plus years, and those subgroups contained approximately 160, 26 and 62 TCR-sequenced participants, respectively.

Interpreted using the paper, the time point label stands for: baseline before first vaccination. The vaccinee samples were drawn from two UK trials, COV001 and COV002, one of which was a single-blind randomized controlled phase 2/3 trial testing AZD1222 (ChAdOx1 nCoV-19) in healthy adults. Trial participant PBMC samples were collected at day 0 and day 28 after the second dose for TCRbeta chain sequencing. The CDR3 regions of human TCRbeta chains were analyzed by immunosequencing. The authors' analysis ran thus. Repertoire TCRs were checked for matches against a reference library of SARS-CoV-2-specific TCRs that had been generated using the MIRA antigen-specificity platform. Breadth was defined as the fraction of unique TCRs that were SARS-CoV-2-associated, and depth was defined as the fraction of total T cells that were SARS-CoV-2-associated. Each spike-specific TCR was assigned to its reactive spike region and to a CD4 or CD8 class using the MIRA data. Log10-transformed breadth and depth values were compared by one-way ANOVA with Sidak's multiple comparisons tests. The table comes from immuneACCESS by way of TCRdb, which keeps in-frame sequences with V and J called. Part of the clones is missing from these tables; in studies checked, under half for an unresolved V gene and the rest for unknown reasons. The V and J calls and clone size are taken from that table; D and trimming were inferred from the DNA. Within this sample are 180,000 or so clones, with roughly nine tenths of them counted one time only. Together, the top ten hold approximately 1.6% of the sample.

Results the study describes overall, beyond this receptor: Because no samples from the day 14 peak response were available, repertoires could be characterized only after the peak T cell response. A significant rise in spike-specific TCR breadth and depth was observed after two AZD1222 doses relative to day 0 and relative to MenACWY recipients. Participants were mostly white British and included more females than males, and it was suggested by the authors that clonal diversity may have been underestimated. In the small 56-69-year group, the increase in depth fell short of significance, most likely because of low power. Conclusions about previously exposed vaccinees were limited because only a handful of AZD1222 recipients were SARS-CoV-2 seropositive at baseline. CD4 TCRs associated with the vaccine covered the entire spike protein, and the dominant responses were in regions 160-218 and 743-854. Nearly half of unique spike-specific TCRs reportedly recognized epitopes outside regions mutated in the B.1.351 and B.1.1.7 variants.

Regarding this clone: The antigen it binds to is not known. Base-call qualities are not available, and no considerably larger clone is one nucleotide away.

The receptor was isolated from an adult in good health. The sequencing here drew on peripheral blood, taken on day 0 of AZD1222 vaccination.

CDR3 sequence: CASSYVAGGDTQYF. At the DNA level, the sequence is TGTGCCAGCAGTTACGTAGCGGGAGGGGATACGCAGTATTTT. In this chain, TRBV6-2 or TRBV6-3 is recombined with TRBJ2-3, with 11 bases in between that match TRBD2. V and J are trimmed by 2 bases and 6 bases, and the gene matches miss 1 base of the junction. CDR1 and CDR2, looked up from the germline V gene, are MNHEY and SVGEGT. Taken from cysteine to phenylalanine, the CDR3 has 14 residues. The sequence is cut down to CDR3 DNA, 42 bases in frame from base 1.